Each of the 2 T cell receptor beta chains below was sequenced from the same sample in a study of blood T cell repertoires in COVID-19. Clones were read by immunoSEQ multiplex PCR, and TCRdb kept only the in-frame ones, dropping some. The sample carries 60,000 to 90,000 clones, around 88% recorded once. Material: peripheral blood. These receptors were collected from a human donor in a cohort sampled during active COVID-19.

The chain has TRBV9 and TRBJ2-5, with 9 nucleotides matching TRBD1. The CDR3 is 16 residues long. After removal of 0 bases from V and 4 bases from J, the junction contained 7 bases not matched to a gene. CDR1 SGDLS and CDR2 YYNGEE come from the germline V gene. CDR3 sequence reads: CASSVDGQGQGETQYF. The CDR3 DNA is TGTGCCAGCAGCGTAGATGGACAGGGGCAGGGAGAGACCCAGTACTTC. The full variable domain, rest sourced from reference TRBV9 and TRBJ2-5, is DSGVTQTPKHLITATGQRVTLRCSPRSGDLSVYWYQQSLDQGLQFLIQYYNGEERAKGNILERFSAQQFPDLHSELNLSSLELGDSALYFCASSVDGQGQGETQYFGPGTRLLVL.

This clone was recorded only once. The chain is built from TRBV5-1 and TRBJ1-1; D unresolved. V was pared by 2 bases and J by 1 base, with 6 bases between. The CDR3 totals 13 residues. Germline loops: CDR1 SGHRS, CDR2 YFSETQ. The CDR3 sequence is CASSFKQNTEAFF. In DNA form, the CDR3 reads TGCGCCAGCAGCTTTAAGCAGAACACTGAAGCTTTCTTT.